A few counts support the clone carrying this TCR beta chain. Its antigen is unknown. The entry originates in a study of T cell repertoires in cytomegalovirus infection. For the study at large: Public signatures in TCR beta pointed to CMV infection and matching HLA type. Findings and limits, study-wide: Predominance within the ex vivo response was attributable to HLA-C-restricted CMV-specific TCR beta clonotypes. Summed public TCR beta family frequency identified CMV carriers bearing the relevant HLA.

Trimming pared 10 bases from V and 4 bases from J, leaving 19 bases between. CDR1 and CDR2 from the germline V gene are SEHNR and FQNEAQ (reference sequence). CDR3 length: 14 residues. MiXCR was run by TCRdb on the reads, yielding one entry per CDR3 protein. The sample shows about 300,000 distinct CDR3 sequences, approximately 10% of them seen only once. Material for sequencing was PBMCs. J is TRBJ1-1 and V is TRBV7-9; perhaps TRBD1 as D (5 bases). This clonotype originated in a human donor in good health (CMV status not recorded). Some clones in this sample may be carry-over from other donors' samples. The CDR3 loop is CATRLTGGGTEAFF. The CDR3 coding sequence is TGTGCCACTCGCCTTACTGGGGGGGGCACTGAAGCTTTCTTT.